These 29 T cell receptor beta chains were sequenced from one sample in a study of blood T cell repertoires in acute mononucleosis (dated by TCRdb to the early 2020s). Library prep was done by the immunoSEQ multiplex PCR assay. Imported from immuneACCESS, the table was reduced by TCRdb to in-frame sequences with V and J called. These copies leave out some clones; in studies compared against another copy, an unresolved V gene accounts for under half, and the cause of the remainder is not known. Recorded for this sample are some 7,000 clones; about 25% of them occurred a single time. About 29% of the sample goes to the ten largest clones. Explained via the paper, the time point label denotes: acute infectious mononucleosis, at clinical presentation within 2 weeks of symptom onset (visit 1). The source material was EBV YVL epitope tetramer+ CD8+ T cells sorted from PBMCs, sampled during acute infectious mononucleosis. The sample's cell subset or site, from its label and the paper: CD8 T cells binding a tetramer with EBV BRLF1 109-117 peptide (YVL-BR). All receptors derive from a woman aged 18-29 years with infectious mononucleosis caused by EBV.

This clone was counted a few times. This sequence may be a read error, since a much larger clone differs from it by one base. V gene TRBV6-4 combines with J gene TRBJ2-1; D is uncertain. CDR1 MRHNA and CDR2 SNTAGT come from the germline V gene. This CDR3 contains 13 residues. Trimming took off 6 bases at V and 7 bases at J, with 13 bases between the two ends. The CDR3 spells CASSLALQNEQFF. The DNA for the CDR3 is TGTGCCAGCAGCTTGGCCCTTCAAAATGAGCAGTTCTTC.

CDR3 nucleotides: TGTGCCAGCAGCGTCTCAGCCGGGAACTACGAGCAGTACTTC. It specifies CASSVSAGNYEQYF. The chain joins TRBV6-5 to TRBJ2-7; weak D call: TRBD2 (5 bases). Germline V gene data show CDR1 as MNHEY and CDR2 as SVGAGI. V lost 6 bases and J 3 bases, leaving 15 bases between the germline ends. The CDR3 totals 14 residues.

This clone was picked up a small number of times. The junction does not match germline at one end; this may be a read error. The sample contains more than one DNA sequence encoding this CDR3. The chain is built from TRBV11-2 and TRBJ2-5; D might be TRBD2 (6 bases). Germline V CDR1 and CDR2: SGHAT, FQNNGV. This CDR3 has 15 amino acids. The CDR3 reads CASMWVLAGQETQYF. The CDR3 DNA follows: TGTGCCAGCATGTGGGTGTTGGCGGGGCAAGAGACGCAGTACTTC.

The rearrangement joins TRBV11-3 to TRBJ2-1; 9 bases fit TRBD2. The germline CDR1 and CDR2 sequences are SGHNT and YENEEA. The CDR3 totals 17 residues. With 4 bases clipped from V and 5 bases from J, the junction kept 12 bases outside the gene matches. The CDR3 sequence: CASSSPPLAGDHNEQFF. DNA for the CDR3: TGTGCCAGCAGCTCCCCCCCATTAGCGGGGGACCACAATGAGCAGTTCTTC.

This clone showed up just a few times. With a far larger clone one base away, a read error is the likely cause. V gene TRBV11-2 combines with J gene TRBJ2-7, with D maybe TRBD1 (6 bases). Trimming left V 0 bases short and J 7 bases short, with 10 bases between. Germline V gene data show CDR1 as SGHAT and CDR2 as FQNNGV. CDR3 size: 13 residues. The CDR3 sequence: CASSLDGDNEQYF. CDR3 DNA sequence: TGTGCCAGCAGCTTAGACGGGGACAATGAGCAGTACTTC.

This chain connects TRBV7-2 to TRBJ2-7, with 12 positions matching TRBD2. V gave up 5 bases and J gave up 2 bases; unmatched junction bases: 7. The CDR3 contains 16 residues. Per germline, CDR1 SGHTA and CDR2 FQGNSA. CDR3 DNA sequence: TGTGCCAGCAGCCTCACTAGCGGGAGGTTGGCCTACGAGCAGTACTTC. Its translation: CASSLTSGRLAYEQYF.

There are a few counts of this clone. It is likely a read error: a sequence one base away is far more abundant. The chain links TRBV29-1 to TRBJ2-1; D ambiguous. Trimming stripped 7 bases from V and 4 bases from J, with 14 bases between. The CDR3 is made up of 13 amino acids. Germline V CDR1 and CDR2: SQVTM, ANQGSEA. CDR3 nucleotides: TGCAGCGCTGGGCAGGCCCTTTACAATGAGCAGTTCTTC. Protein sequence: CSAGQALYNEQFF.

Regarding this clone: It differs at one base from a far larger clone, so likely a read error. The rearrangement uses TRBV4-3 and TRBJ2-1; D remains unclear. CDR3 size: 13 residues. Per the germline V gene, CDR1 is LGHNA and CDR2 is YSLEER. Between the trimmed V and J ends, which lost 0 bases and 10 bases, there was a span of 10 bases. CDR3 in amino acids: CASSQDPSYEQFF. For the CDR3, the DNA is TGCGCCAGCAGCCAAGACCCCAGCTACGAGCAGTTCTTC.

This clone counts as medium-sized. The chain links TRBV29-1 to TRBJ2-1, with D possibly being TRBD1 (6 bases). The germline V gene encodes CDR1 SQVTM and CDR2 ANQGSEA. The CDR3 extends over 13 amino acids. V was shortened by 4 bases and J by 10 bases, with 17 bases between the two germline ends. CDR3 nucleotides: TGCAGCGTTGGGTCAGGGGAATGGAGCGAGCAGTTCTTC. Translated, it gives CSVGSGEWSEQFF.

This clone turned up a few times. The chain recombines TRBV9 with TRBJ2-7; TRBD1 aligns across 8 bases. The CDR3 length is 15 residues. Germline assignment: CDR1 SGDLS and CDR2 YYNGEE. J was trimmed by 5 bases and V by 4 bases; bases with no gene match: 11. The CDR3 DNA is TGTGCCAGCAGCCAAACCCCGACAGGGGCGGACGAGCAGTACTTC. Protein product: CASSQTPTGADEQYF.

The chain recombines TRBV11-2 with TRBJ2-5; D assignment may be TRBD1 or TRBD2 (5 bases each). CDR1 and CDR2 from the germline V gene are SGHAT and FQNNGV. The CDR3 loop spans 14 amino acids. V lost 8 bases, J lost 0 bases, and 13 bases lay in between. The CDR3 spells CASWRSGYQETQYF. The CDR3 region has the DNA TGTGCCAGCTGGAGGTCAGGGTACCAAGAGACCCAGTACTTC.

The chain carries TRBV28 and TRBJ2-3, with TRBD2 identical over 10 bases. CDR3 length: 15 amino acids. The germline gives CDR1 MDHEN, CDR2 SYDVKM. The trim removed 6 bases at V and 0 bases at J, leaving 3 bases unmatched. The CDR3 spells CASSQTSGSTDTQYF. In DNA form, the CDR3 reads TGTGCCAGCAGCCAGACTAGCGGGAGCACAGATACGCAGTATTTT.

The chain uses TRBV5-4 and TRBJ2-3; 7 bases are shared with TRBD2. The CDR3 runs to 18 residues. Germline CDR1 SGHNT, CDR2 YYREEE (reference sequence). V lost 2 bases, J lost 2 bases, and 14 bases stayed unmatched. The CDR3 protein is CASSLVIAGAGHTDTQYF. CDR3 DNA: TGTGCCAGCAGCTTAGTCATCGCGGGAGCAGGGCACACAGATACGCAGTATTTT.

This clone was counted only a few times. Only one base separates this from a far larger clonotype, so it likely reflects a read error. The chain couples TRBV27 to TRBJ2-1; D unresolved. The CDR3 is 12 amino acids. CDR1 MNHEY and CDR2 SMNVEV come from the germline V gene (reference sequence). The DNA for the CDR3 is TGTGCCTGCAGCCCTGCTTATGGTGAGCAGTTCTTC. It specifies CACSPAYGEQFF.

This chain uses TRBV4-2 with TRBJ2-1, with no clear D. CDR1 and CDR2 (germline): LGHNA, YNFKEQ. V dropped 4 bases and J dropped 9 bases, with 10 bases sitting between them. This CDR3 has 12 residues. The CDR3 bases are TGTGCCAGCAGCCCTGCTTATGGTGAGCAGTTCTTC. Amino acids: CASSPAYGEQFF.

In this sample, this clone turned up many times. The chain is built from TRBV6-4 and TRBJ2-3, with D maybe TRBD2 (6 bases). The germline V gene encodes CDR1 MRHNA and CDR2 SNTAGT. Trimming left V 5 bases short and J 0 bases short, with 9 bases between. The CDR3 loop spans 14 amino acids. The CDR3 protein is CASSMAGSTDTQYF. The CDR3 region has the DNA TGTGCCAGCAGTATGGCGGGGAGCACAGATACGCAGTATTTT.

Details on this clone: Only one base separates this from a far larger clonotype, so it likely reflects a read error. The J gene is TRBJ2-3, the V gene TRBV27, with 11 nucleotides matching TRBD2. CDR1 and CDR2 (germline): MNHEY, SMNVEV (reference sequence). V lost 11 bases and J lost 2; bases outside the gene matches: 12. The CDR3 has 16 amino acids. CDR3 region: CAGTDLAGGLTDTQYF. For the CDR3, the DNA is TGTGCCGGCACCGACCTAGCGGGGGGCCTCACAGATACGCAGTATTTT.

For this clone: A far larger clone is one base from this, pointing to a likely read error. The chain joins TRBV23-1 to TRBJ2-7, with D hard to call. TRBV23-1 is placed among ORFs of uncertain function. The CDR3 length is 13 residues. The ends were cut back, 5 bases at V and 0 bases at J, with 8 bases in the middle. In DNA, the CDR3 is TGCGCCAGCAGTTGGACGGCCTCCTACGAGCAGTACTTC. Protein sequence: CASSWTASYEQYF.

As for this clone: Since a far larger clone is one base different, this is likely a read error. The V and J genes are TRBV29-1 and TRBJ2-3; D is undetermined. In germline, CDR1 is SQVTM, CDR2 ANQGSEA. V lost 5 bases and J lost 1, with 13 bases in between. This CDR3 region has 14 residues. In DNA, the CDR3 is TGCAGCGTTCGGCTATTTGATGGCACAGATACGCAGTATTTT. It is translated as CSVRLFDGTDTQYF.

The chain combines TRBV14 with TRBJ2-7; the match to TRBD2 covers 11 bases. Germline CDR1 SGHDN, CDR2 FVKESK. CDR3 length: 15 residues. V gave up 5 bases and J gave up 6 bases; unmatched junction bases: 9. CDR3 DNA: TGTGCCAGCAGCACATATAGCGGGAGGGCCACCGAGCAGTACTTC. Protein sequence: CASSTYSGRATEQYF.

To note about this clone: The likely explanation is a read error, given a far larger clone one base away. The sample contains more than one DNA sequence encoding this CDR3. The chain links TRBV7-9 to TRBJ2-3; D call uncertain. Germline V lookup: CDR1 SEHNR, CDR2 FQNEAQ (reference sequence). The CDR3 loop spans 12 amino acids. In DNA form, the CDR3 reads TGTGCCAGCAGCTCACCCTCCGGTACGCAGTATTTC. It translates to CASSSPSGTQYF.

This clone was observed a few times. CDR3 nucleotides: TGTGCCAGCAGTGAATGGTCTGTCTACGAGCAGTACTTC. Translation: CASSEWSVYEQYF. The chain carries TRBV7-9 and TRBJ2-7; D call uncertain. Germline CDR1 reads SEHNR; CDR2 reads FQNEAQ (reference sequence). Trimming took 6 bases from V and 3 from J, leaving 12 bases between them. The CDR3 runs to 13 residues.

V gene TRBV11-2 combines with J gene TRBJ2-5; a possible D gene is TRBD2 (6 bases). V was cut by 9 bases and J by 2 bases, with 19 bases left in between. The CDR3 is made up of 15 amino acids. The germline V gene encodes CDR1 SGHAT and CDR2 FQNNGV. CDR3 in amino acids: CARMREVAGQETQYF. CDR3 DNA sequence: TGTGCCAGGATGAGGGAGGTGGCGGGGCAAGAGACCCAGTACTTC.

Relative to its sample, this clone is medium-sized. The rearrangement links TRBV13 to TRBJ2-3; the match to TRBD1 covers 7 bases. The junction had 11 bases not matched to a gene; V was cut back by 0 bases and J by 2 bases. The CDR3 has 18 amino acids. Germline V CDR1 and CDR2: PRHDT, FYEKMQ (reference sequence). In DNA form, the CDR3 reads TGTGCCAGCAGCTTAGGCCTTATAGGGGGCGTCCTCACAGATACGCAGTATTTT. This gives the protein CASSLGLIGGVLTDTQYF.

The table lists this clone with a few counts. The chain recombines TRBV11-2 with TRBJ2-1, with TRBD2 identical over 9 bases. The V gene's germline CDR1 is SGHAT and CDR2 FQNNGV. The V and J ends lost 3 bases and 5 bases, in that order; junction bases with no gene match: 5. The CDR3 length is 15 residues. CDR3 sequence: CASSLGGRGHNEQFF. For the CDR3, the DNA is TGTGCCAGCAGCTTGGGCGGGAGGGGGCACAATGAGCAGTTCTTC.

There are a few counts of this clone. In nucleotides, the CDR3 is TGTGCCAGCAGACACCGCGGAGGGCCGGCCGGGGAGCTGTTTTTT. This sequence encodes CASRHRGGPAGELFF. The rearrangement links TRBV6-5 to TRBJ2-2, with D possibly TRBD2 on 6 matching bases. V lost 6 bases and J lost 6, with 17 bases in between. The germline gives CDR1 MNHEY, CDR2 SVGAGI. The CDR3 totals 15 residues.

The CDR3 DNA sequence: TGTGCCAGCAGCTTACTGGCGGGGGGTGGAGAGACCCAGTACTTC. As protein: CASSLLAGGGETQYF. J is TRBJ2-5 and V is TRBV4-2; 8 positions match TRBD2. Germline CDR1 and CDR2: LGHNA and YNFKEQ. The CDR3 spans 15 residues. The junction had 9 bases not matched to a gene; V was cut back by 5 bases and J by 4 bases.

This clone turned up a few times. The J gene is TRBJ2-7, the V gene TRBV23-1; TRBD1 matches 8 bases. TRBV23-1 is an ORF for which the function is uncertain. The V and J ends lost 8 bases and 3 bases, in that order; junction bases with no gene match: 6. The CDR3 is 13 residues long. The CDR3 spells CASAVGQDYEQYF. CDR3 sequence (DNA): TGCGCCAGCGCCGTGGGACAGGACTACGAGCAGTACTTC.

In its sample, this clone ranks as medium-sized. The sample contains more than one DNA sequence encoding this CDR3. The rearrangement links TRBV29-1 to TRBJ2-5; 8 bases agree with TRBD1. V shed 4 bases and J 1 base; nucleotides not matched to a gene: 8. Looked up from germline, CDR1 is SQVTM and CDR2 is ANQGSEA. The CDR3 sequence is 15 residues long. CDR3 protein: CSVAPLGQVQETQYF. CDR3 DNA: TGCAGCGTTGCCCCATTGGGACAGGTCCAAGAGACCCAGTACTTC.